A single sample gave rise to the 21 T cell receptor beta chains below, sequenced in a study of blood T cell repertoires in COVID-19. The table came from immunoSEQ multiplex PCR; TCRdb's copy has only in-frame clones and leaves some out. This sample yields some 82,000 clones, of which around 86% are seen a single time; roughly 40% belongs to the top ten. Sequencing used peripheral blood. These receptors originate from an elderly man with acute or convalescent COVID-19.

CDR3 residues: CSVESANTGTDTQYF. The CDR3, as DNA: TGCAGCGTTGAGAGCGCCAATACTGGCACAGATACGCAGTATTTT. This rearrangement joins TRBV29-1 to TRBJ2-3; D remains ambiguous. Germline V gene sequence: CDR1 SQVTM, CDR2 ANQGSEA. V was cut by 3 bases and J by 1 base, with 14 bases left in between. This CDR3 spans 15 amino acids.

The chain has TRBV28 and TRBJ1-4; TRBD1 aligns across 8 bases. V was clipped by 8 bases and J by 6 bases; unmatched bases: 8. There are 14 residues in the CDR3. The germline V gene encodes CDR1 MDHEN and CDR2 SYDVKM. The CDR3, as DNA: TGTGCCAGCTTCGGGGGACAGGTATATGAAAAACTGTTTTTT. Its translation: CASFGGQVYEKLFF.

This chain uses TRBV7-9 with TRBJ2-5, with unresolved D. Germline-derived CDR1 and CDR2 are SEHNR and FQNEAQ (reference sequence). Trimming cost V 2 bases and J 1 base, with 5 bases left between them. The CDR3 totals 13 residues. In nucleotides, the CDR3 is TGTGCCAGCAGCTTATATCCCCAAGAGACCCAGTACTTC. Its protein is CASSLYPQETQYF.

The V and J genes are TRBV6-2 or TRBV6-3 and TRBJ1-1; D call uncertain. CDR3 length: 14 amino acids. The ends were cut back, 0 bases at V and 5 bases at J, with 10 bases in the middle. Germline lookup yields CDR1 MNHEY and CDR2 SVGEGT. The CDR3: CASSYSAAVTEAFF. The DNA of the CDR3 is TGTGCCAGCAGTTACTCGGCGGCGGTTACTGAAGCTTTCTTT.

V usage is TRBV19 and J usage is TRBJ2-3; the match to TRBD2 covers 11 bases. CDR3 size: 18 residues. Trimming removed 4 bases from V and 3 bases from J; junction bases left unmatched: 12. The germline CDR1 and CDR2 sequences are LNHDA and SQIVND (reference sequence). Here the CDR3 DNA reads TGTGCCAGTAGTAGACCGGGACTAGCGGCCCATGGGACAGATACGCAGTATTTT. Encoded protein: CASSRPGLAAHGTDTQYF.

This clone was seen just once. The V and J genes are TRBV24-1 and TRBJ2-6; maybe TRBD1 (6 bases). The V end was cut by 7 bases, the J end by 4 bases, with 16 bases between. Germline V lookup: CDR1 KGHDR, CDR2 SFDVKD. This CDR3 has 16 amino acids. CDR3 in amino acids: CATSDSRTAGANVLTF. The CDR3 coding sequence is TGTGCCACCAGCGACTCCCGGACAGCCGGGGCCAACGTCCTGACTTTC.

The chain carries TRBV6-5 and TRBJ1-1; the D gene is possibly TRBD1 (5 bases). Germline CDR1 reads MNHEY; CDR2 reads SVGAGI. Trimming took off 6 bases at V and 4 bases at J, with 12 bases between the two ends. The CDR3 is made up of 13 amino acids. CDR3 sequence (DNA): TGTGCCAGCAGCCAGCGGGGGGGCACTGAAGCTTTCTTT. Translating gives CASSQRGGTEAFF.

The V and J genes are TRBV28 and TRBJ2-1, with D possibly matching TRBD2 (6 bases). Trimming pared 2 bases from V and 2 bases from J, leaving 13 bases between. Germline CDR1 MDHEN, CDR2 SYDVKM. CDR3 length: 16 residues. The chain's CDR3 is CASSLIGTRPYNEQFF. As DNA, the CDR3 is TGTGCCAGCAGTTTAATAGGGACTCGCCCCTACAATGAGCAGTTCTTC.

This sequence joins TRBV4-2 and TRBJ2-1, with TRBD2 matching over 10 bases. Germline CDR1 and CDR2: LGHNA and YNFKEQ. CDR3 length equals 15 residues. With V trimmed by 4 bases and J by 11 bases, 11 bases remained unmatched. CDR3 loop: CASSPGLADLMKQFF. The CDR3 nucleotides read TGTGCCAGCAGCCCCGGACTAGCGGACCTCATGAAGCAGTTCTTC.

The chain combines TRBV9 with TRBJ1-1; D might be TRBD1 (5 bases). Trimming left V 4 bases short and J 1 base short, with 14 bases between. Germline CDR1 and CDR2: SGDLS and YYNGEE. This CDR3 is 15 amino acids long. The CDR3: CASSPRTYGNTEAFF. For the CDR3, the DNA is TGTGCCAGCAGCCCCCGGACATACGGGAACACTGAAGCTTTCTTT.

J is TRBJ2-4 and V is TRBV7-3; TRBD1 matches at 10 bases. Germline V gives CDR1 SGHTA, CDR2 FQGTGA. The CDR3 runs 15 residues. The V segment lost 5 bases and the J segment 5 bases; nucleotides outside the gene matches: 6. Written as DNA, the CDR3 is TGTGCCAGCAGCCCAGCCGGGACAGGGGAAAACATTCAGTACTTC. Its translation: CASSPAGTGENIQYF.

In nucleotides, the CDR3 is TGTGCCAGCAGCGCCCAGGGACAGGGCTTCTACAATGAGCAGTTCTTC. This encodes CASSAQGQGFYNEQFF. This sequence joins TRBV9 and TRBJ2-1; 9 bases line up with TRBD1. With V trimmed by 3 bases and J by 3 bases, 7 bases remained unmatched. This CDR3 has 16 amino acids. Looked up from germline, CDR1 is SGDLS and CDR2 is YYNGEE.

This chain joins TRBV6-5 and TRBJ2-1; D possibly corresponds to TRBD2 (6 bases). The CDR3 spans 16 residues. V shed 2 bases and J shed 9 bases, with 20 bases lying between them. CDR1 and CDR2 (germline): MNHEY, SVGAGI. The CDR3 protein is CASSYGLGLASVEQFF. As DNA, the CDR3 is TGTGCCAGCAGTTACGGATTGGGGCTAGCTAGCGTTGAGCAGTTCTTC.

This clone appeared a few times. This chain joins TRBV6-2 or TRBV6-3 and TRBJ2-7, with 8 bases matching TRBD1. The CDR3 is 15 amino acids. The germline V gene encodes CDR1 MNHEY and CDR2 SVGEGT. Trimming took 6 bases from V and 0 from J; bases not matched to a gene: 7. The CDR3 coding sequence is TGTGCCAGCAGCAGGGACAGGTCGAGCTCCTACGAGCAGTACTTC. This gives the protein CASSRDRSSSYEQYF.

The genes are TRBV18 and TRBJ2-7; D is possibly TRBD1 (6 bases). V was shortened by 2 bases and J by 4 bases, with 12 bases between the two germline ends. Germline V CDR1 and CDR2: KGHSH, LQKENI. There are 14 residues in the CDR3. For the CDR3, the DNA is TGTGCCAGCTCACCAACAGGGTTAAGGTACGAGCAGTACTTC. This sequence encodes CASSPTGLRYEQYF.

The genes are TRBV5-1 and TRBJ2-1, with TRBD2 identical over 7 bases. Losses at the gene ends were 0 bases for V and 3 bases for J; bases not matched to a gene: 3. Germline-derived CDR1 and CDR2 are SGHRS and YFSETQ. The CDR3 has 15 residues. The DNA for the CDR3 is TGCGCCAGCAGCTTGGTGTCTAGCGGCTACAATGAGCAGTTCTTC. It encodes CASSLVSSGYNEQFF.

This clone was found once. The chain couples TRBV6-6 to TRBJ1-6; 8 nucleotides align to TRBD1. Germline lookup yields CDR1 MNHNY and CDR2 SVGAGI (reference sequence). The CDR3 consists of 15 residues. V dropped 6 bases and J dropped 4; count of bases not matched to a gene: 5. CDR3 sequence: CASRAGTGYNSPLHF. The CDR3, as DNA: TGTGCCAGCAGGGCGGGGACAGGTTATAATTCACCCCTCCACTTT.

This chain connects TRBV7-3 to TRBJ1-4; D unclear. CDR1 is SGHTA, CDR2 FQGTGA, per germline. Trimming removed 4 bases from V and 5 bases from J, with 14 bases in between. The CDR3 is 15 amino acids. CDR3 sequence: CASSSEGGRNEKLFF. In DNA form, the CDR3 reads TGTGCCAGCAGCTCTGAGGGCGGCAGGAATGAAAAACTGTTTTTT.

This chain connects TRBV4-3 to TRBJ2-3; D is possibly TRBD2 (5 bases). The CDR3 is made up of 13 amino acids. V was trimmed by 0 bases and J by 8 bases, leaving 9 bases between them. Per germline, CDR1 LGHNA and CDR2 YSLEER. The chain's CDR3 is CASSQDREGTQYF. CDR3 DNA: TGCGCCAGCAGCCAAGATCGGGAAGGTACGCAGTATTTT.

The J gene is TRBJ1-3, the V gene TRBV28; TRBD1 agrees at 8 bases. Losses at the gene ends were 3 bases for V and 8 bases for J; bases not matched to a gene: 6. This CDR3 comprises 14 residues. CDR1 MDHEN and CDR2 SYDVKM come from the germline V gene. The CDR3 reads CASSFEDRADTIYF. The DNA for the CDR3 is TGTGCCAGCAGTTTTGAGGACAGGGCGGACACCATATATTTT.

The chain employs TRBV6-1 and TRBJ1-4; D is unclear. The CDR3 is 21 residues long. V was clipped by 0 bases and J by 7 bases, with 30 bases between them. Per the germline V gene, CDR1 is MNHNS and CDR2 is SASEGT. CDR3 in amino acids: CASSEASVPARRGTSVEKLFF. The CDR3 coding sequence is TGTGCCAGCAGTGAAGCCTCCGTCCCGGCGAGGCGGGGTACGAGTGTTGAAAAACTGTTTTTT.